The 27 T cell receptor beta chains given below trace back to one sample, sequenced in a study of blood T cell repertoires in COVID-19. The data were produced by immunoSEQ multiplex PCR, yet TCRdb's version contains in-frame clones alone and is incomplete. The table shows about 200,000 clones, with about 86% occurring only once. The source material was PBMCs or T cells enriched from blood (not recorded which). Receptor source: a man in his forties who had recovered from COVID-19.

Remarks on this clone: The sample carries other DNA sequences with the same CDR3. V is TRBV7-8 and J is TRBJ1-6; 8 bases are shared with TRBD1. The length of the CDR3 is 15 residues. CDR1 is SGHVS, CDR2 FQNEAQ, per germline. V dropped 5 bases and J dropped 7; count of bases not matched to a gene: 7. The chain's CDR3 is CASSPRDRNNSPLHF. The CDR3, as DNA: TGTGCCAGCAGCCCCCGGGACAGGAACAATTCACCCCTCCACTTT.

The V and J genes are TRBV6-5 and TRBJ1-1; no clear D gene. The length of the CDR3 is 15 residues. V was clipped by 2 bases and J by 1 base, with 11 bases between them. Germline V gene lookup returns CDR1 MNHEY and CDR2 SVGAGI. The chain's CDR3 is CASSYNEDSNTEAFF. The CDR3, as DNA: TGTGCCAGCAGTTACAATGAGGATTCGAACACTGAAGCTTTCTTT.

The chain carries TRBV7-9 and TRBJ1-1; TRBD1 agrees at 8 bases. The CDR3 covers 16 residues. The V segment lost 1 base and the J segment 5 bases; nucleotides outside the gene matches: 9. Germline-derived CDR1 and CDR2 are SEHNR and FQNEAQ (reference sequence). CDR3 region: CASSLDQGAGRTEAFF. The CDR3 DNA reads as TGTGCCAGCAGCTTAGATCAGGGGGCAGGGCGAACTGAAGCTTTCTTT.

The rearrangement joins TRBV4-2 to TRBJ1-3; no reliable D call. CDR1 LGHNA and CDR2 YNFKEQ come from the germline V gene. The CDR3 totals 18 residues. V was trimmed by 4 bases and J by 1 base, leaving 20 bases between them. CDR3 amino acids: CASSPLLGVGNSGNTIYF. The CDR3 DNA reads TGTGCCAGCAGCCCCCTTTTGGGAGTGGGGAATTCTGGAAACACCATATATTTT.

The gene calls are TRBV4-1 and TRBJ1-1; D possibly corresponds to TRBD1 (6 bases). The CDR3 consists of 16 residues. Germline CDR1 is MGHRA and CDR2 is YSYEKL. Deletions cut 4 bases from V and 2 bases from J, with 17 bases between. This CDR3 is CASSRALTGVNTEAFF. The CDR3 coding sequence is TGCGCCAGCAGCCGAGCCTTGACAGGAGTCAACACTGAAGCTTTCTTT.

The chain recombines TRBV19 with TRBJ1-1, with 11 positions matching TRBD1. CDR3 length: 14 residues. The germline CDR1 and CDR2 sequences are LNHDA and SQIVND (reference sequence). V shed 11 bases and J 8 bases; nucleotides not matched to a gene: 13. Here the CDR3 reads CAVGQGAGGGEAFF. The CDR3 nucleotides read TGTGCCGTTGGACAGGGGGCTGGGGGCGGGGAAGCTTTCTTT.

The genes are TRBV11-2 and TRBJ2-7, with 7 bases that match TRBD1. Germline assignment: CDR1 SGHAT and CDR2 FQNNGV. J was trimmed by 6 bases and V by 6 bases; bases with no gene match: 8. The length of the CDR3 is 13 residues. The CDR3 loop is CASSRQGVREQYF. The CDR3 region has the DNA TGTGCCAGCAGTCGCCAGGGGGTCCGCGAGCAGTACTTC. Variable domain in full (rest from reference TRBV11-2 and TRBJ2-7): EAGVAQSPRYKIIEKRQSVAFWCNPISGHATLYWYQQILGQGPKLLIQFQNNGVVDDSQLPKDRFSAERLKGVDSTLKIQPAKLEDSAVYLCASSRQGVREQYFGPGTRLTVT.

The rearrangement uses TRBV12-3 or TRBV12-4 and TRBJ1-1, with a tentative D call TRBD1 (5 bases). Trimming removed 5 bases at V and 11 bases at J, with 15 bases between. This CDR3 is built from 12 residues. Here the CDR3 reads CASSPGGLVAFF. For the CDR3, the DNA is TGTGCCAGCAGTCCGGGGGGGTTAGTGGCTTTCTTT.

The genes are TRBV7-6 and TRBJ2-2, with TRBD1 identical over 9 bases. CDR1 and CDR2 from the germline V gene are SGHVS and FNYEAQ. After removal of 7 bases from V and 6 bases from J, the junction contained 15 bases not matched to a gene. This CDR3 spans 17 amino acids. The CDR3 DNA sequence: TGTGCCAGCACCCTGACGAACAGGGGGCGGATGGCCGGGGAGCTGTTTTTT. It specifies CASTLTNRGRMAGELFF.

This rearrangement joins TRBV12-3 or TRBV12-4 to TRBJ1-3; D remains unclear. The CDR3 is 11 amino acids. V was pared by 5 bases and J by 9 bases, with 8 bases between. CDR3 bases: TGTGCCAGCAGTCCCCGTTCCACCATATATTTT. This sequence encodes CASSPRSTIYF.

The chain recombines TRBV10-3 with TRBJ2-2; the match to TRBD1 covers 8 bases. Germline lookup yields CDR1 ENHRY and CDR2 SYGVKD. J was trimmed by 6 bases and V by 3 bases; bases with no gene match: 0. The length of the CDR3 is 13 residues. For the CDR3, the DNA is TGTGCCATCAGTGACAGGGGGCCCGGGGAGCTGTTTTTT. The encoded protein is CAISDRGPGELFF.

CDR3 in amino acids: CASSLMAGISYNEQFF. The DNA of the CDR3 is TGTGCCAGCAGCTTAATGGCGGGGATCTCCTACAATGAGCAGTTCTTC. The chain uses TRBV7-9 and TRBJ2-1; a weak D match, TRBD2 (6 bases). CDR3 length: 16 residues. The germline V gene encodes CDR1 SEHNR and CDR2 FQNEAQ (reference sequence). The V end was cut by 2 bases, the J end by 0 bases, with 11 bases between.

In DNA form, the CDR3 reads TGCGCCAGCAGCCAGCGACTAGCGGGGGGTGCAGATACGCAGTATTTT. Translated: CASSQRLAGGADTQYF. The chain recombines TRBV4-3 with TRBJ2-3; 13 nucleotides line up with TRBD2. The CDR3 is made up of 16 amino acids. Trimming cost V 3 bases and J 4 bases; bases outside gene matches: 4. Germline values: CDR1 LGHNA, CDR2 YSLEER.

This sequence joins TRBV10-3 and TRBJ1-6, with D perhaps matching TRBD1 (6 bases). V was cut by 4 bases and J by 7 bases, with 29 bases left in between. Germline V gene lookup returns CDR1 ENHRY and CDR2 SYGVKD. This CDR3 is built from 20 residues. DNA for the CDR3: TGTGCCATCAGTGCTGATTTTGGCGACAGGCAAGGAAGTAGCAATTCACCCCTCCACTTT. This encodes CAISADFGDRQGSSNSPLHF.

The chain combines TRBV5-4 with TRBJ2-3, with TRBD2 identical over 14 bases. There are 16 residues in the CDR3. After removal of 4 bases from V and 6 bases from J, the junction contained 7 bases not matched to a gene. Germline V gives CDR1 SGHNT, CDR2 YYREEE (reference sequence). The CDR3 reads CASSEGTSGGMDTQYF. CDR3 nucleotides: TGTGCCAGCAGCGAGGGGACTAGCGGGGGTATGGATACGCAGTATTTT.

V and J are TRBV28 and TRBJ1-2; D call uncertain. The CDR3 spans 15 residues. Germline V gene lookup returns CDR1 MDHEN and CDR2 SYDVKM. The germline V and J ends were trimmed by 6 bases and 4 bases, with 18 bases remaining between them. The DNA for the CDR3 is TGTGCCAGCAGCCCGCACGCAGTGAAATTCTATGGCTACACCTTC. Translated, it gives CASSPHAVKFYGYTF.

This chain uses TRBV14 with TRBJ1-5; D remains unclear. Between the trimmed V and J ends, which lost 3 bases and 8 bases, there was a span of 11 bases. Germline V lookup: CDR1 SGHDN, CDR2 FVKESK. The CDR3 spans 13 residues. The CDR3 sequence: CASSHSAEEPQHF. As DNA, the CDR3 is TGTGCCAGCAGCCACTCCGCCGAGGAGCCCCAGCATTTT.

This clone occurred once. The chain joins TRBV4-1 to TRBJ2-5, with 8 nucleotides matching TRBD1. Germline loops: CDR1 MGHRA, CDR2 YSYEKL. V was clipped by 4 bases and J by 2 bases; unmatched bases: 6. The CDR3 is made up of 15 amino acids. For the CDR3, the DNA is TGCGCCAGCAGCCCATGGACAGGGTCGCAAGAGACCCAGTACTTC. Protein: CASSPWTGSQETQYF.

The chain recombines TRBV29-1 with TRBJ1-1, with D possibly TRBD1 on 5 matching bases. The CDR3 has 13 residues. Per germline, CDR1 SQVTM and CDR2 ANQGSEA. V was pared by 4 bases and J by 0 bases, with 9 bases between. CDR3: CSVGQTLNTEAFF. The CDR3 DNA sequence: TGCAGCGTTGGACAGACCCTGAACACTGAAGCTTTCTTT.

This chain links TRBV4-1 with TRBJ1-3; TRBD1 agrees at 7 bases. With V trimmed by 2 bases and J by 4 bases, 17 bases remained unmatched. This CDR3 has 19 amino acids. CDR1 is MGHRA and CDR2 is YSYEKL in the germline V gene. CDR3 nucleotides: TGCGCCAGCAGCCAATTCCAAGGCATTTGGGGGACAGCAGGAAACACCATATATTTT. This encodes CASSQFQGIWGTAGNTIYF.

V and J are TRBV9 and TRBJ2-2, with 8 nucleotides matching TRBD1. J was trimmed by 3 bases and V by 3 bases; bases with no gene match: 7. The CDR3 runs 16 residues. CDR1 is SGDLS and CDR2 is YYNGEE in the germline V gene. Here the CDR3 DNA reads TGTGCCAGCAGCGAAAGACAGGGGTGGGACACCGGGGAGCTGTTTTTT. It is translated as CASSERQGWDTGELFF.

The V gene is TRBV20-1, the J gene TRBJ1-5, with D possibly TRBD1 on 5 matching bases. From germline, CDR1 is DFQATT and CDR2 SNEGSKA (reference sequence). V lost 3 bases and J lost 1, with 13 bases in between. The CDR3 length is 15 residues. CDR3 DNA: TGCAGTGCTAGTAGACAGTTTACGAGCAATCAGCCCCAGCATTTT. This sequence encodes CSASRQFTSNQPQHF.

The chain couples TRBV15 to TRBJ1-4; 7 bases match TRBD1. The CDR3 is 14 amino acids. Germline V gives CDR1 LNHNV, CDR2 YYDKDF (reference sequence). The trim removed 5 bases at V and 9 bases at J, leaving 9 bases unmatched. The CDR3, as DNA: TGTGCCACCAGCGAGACAGGGATCAGGAAAAAACTGTTTTTT. It is translated as CATSETGIRKKLFF.

The chain is built from TRBV6-5 and TRBJ1-1; tentatively, D is TRBD1 (5 bases). The CDR3 totals 14 residues. Germline CDR1 and CDR2: MNHEY and SVGAGI. V was shortened by 6 bases and J by 0 bases, with 11 bases between the two germline ends. CDR3: CASRIRVMNTEAFF. The DNA for the CDR3 is TGTGCCAGCAGGATCAGGGTGATGAACACTGAAGCTTTCTTT.

The chain is built from TRBV9 and TRBJ1-6; D may be TRBD1 (6 bases). The V end was cut by 3 bases, the J end by 7 bases, with 11 bases between. The CDR3 has 14 amino acids. Germline V gene lookup returns CDR1 SGDLS and CDR2 YYNGEE. Written as DNA, the CDR3 is TGTGCCAGCAGCGCGGACAGTCAAAATTCACCCCTCCACTTT. Its protein product is CASSADSQNSPLHF.

J is TRBJ1-1 and V is TRBV27; D gene unclear. Germline V CDR1 and CDR2: MNHEY, SMNVEV (reference sequence). Trimming stripped 4 bases from V and 5 bases from J, with 11 bases between. This CDR3 is 13 amino acids long. CDR3 nucleotides: TGTGCCAGCAGTTCTGCCACCGGGACTGAAGCTTTCTTT. Translated: CASSSATGTEAFF.

Only one count was recorded for this clone. The chain employs TRBV11-3 and TRBJ1-1; weak D call: TRBD1 (6 bases). Germline loops: CDR1 SGHNT, CDR2 YENEEA. The CDR3 spans 14 residues. V lost 6 bases, J lost 5 bases, and 16 bases lay in between. The CDR3 DNA sequence: TGTGCCAGCAGTTCAACCGGGACAACTACTGAAGCTTTCTTT. Encoded protein: CASSSTGTTTEAFF.